This T cell receptor beta chain is drawn from a study of blood T cell repertoires in COVID-19. As for the study in general: Sources were T cells, B-cell-depleted T cells, or PBMCs; the material itself was cDNA or gDNA.

Germline V gene sequence: CDR1 SNHLY, CDR2 FYNNEI. CDR3 length equals 15 residues. Trimming cost V 7 bases and J 1 base, with 16 bases left between them. The repertoire was sequenced with immunoSEQ multiplex PCR; TCRdb's copy has only in-frame clones and lacks some. The sample holds 55,000 to 75,000 clones; more than 75% are singletons and the top ten take about 1.3%. Specimen: peripheral blood. The sequence came from a man aged 60 to 75 with acute or convalescent COVID-19. The chain has TRBV2 and TRBJ1-1, with D maybe TRBD1 (5 bases). CDR3 sequence: CASISGGTANTEAFF. The CDR3, as DNA: TGTGCCAGCATAAGCGGGGGAACAGCGAACACTGAAGCTTTCTTT.